The following is a T cell receptor beta chain sequence with its context. Its matching antigen is unknown. The data derive from a study of T-cell reconstitution after alpha-beta-depleted transplantation in children. TCRbeta library construction was performed incorporating unique molecular identifiers. TCRdb recomputed calls from the PCR reads with MiXCR, one row per CDR3 protein. The table shows nearly 350,000 distinct CDR3 sequences, with about 17% occurring only once. Whole-study results and caveats: Some patients' high day-60 TCRbeta diversity was traced to surviving recipient T cells and thymic progenitors. About two months after transplant, alpha-beta T cells reportedly came from several hundred expanded graft clones.

The sequencing used PBMCs, mostly from graft donor cells, collected 360 days after TCRalphabeta/CD19-depleted stem cell transplant. The TCR comes from a male patient between 2 and 10 years old who had a stem cell transplant for acute lymphoblastic leukemia, so the T cells may come from the graft donor.

The CDR3 reads CSASLGGQGPLGQYF. Here the CDR3 DNA reads TGCAGTGCTAGTCTTGGGGGACAGGGGCCGCTCGGGCAGTACTTC. The chain recombines TRBV20-1 with TRBJ2-5, with 10 nucleotides matching TRBD1. Losses at the gene ends were 3 bases for V and 11 bases for J; bases not matched to a gene: 15. Germline loops: CDR1 DFQATT, CDR2 SNEGSKA (reference sequence). This CDR3 has 15 amino acids.